A single sample gave rise to the 20 T cell receptor beta chains below, sequenced in a study of cytomegalovirus exposure and HLA in healthy donors. Primers included in the PCR were 60 Vbeta and 13 Jbeta primers. TCRdb's copy holds only in-frame clones and misses some; the assay was immunoSEQ multiplex PCR. Among hundreds of thousands of clones listed, approximately 70% were seen once. Sequenced input: PBMCs. The origin of the receptors is a female donor in good health and CMV-seronegative.

V usage is TRBV28 and J usage is TRBJ2-7; 7 bases line up with TRBD2. With V trimmed by 7 bases and J by 2 bases, 8 bases remained unmatched. The V gene's germline CDR1 is MDHEN and CDR2 SYDVKM. The CDR3 has 14 amino acids. The CDR3 sequence: CASTPAGQAYEQYF. CDR3 DNA: TGTGCCAGCACCCCAGCGGGGCAGGCCTACGAGCAGTACTTC.

This clone came up a few times. V usage is TRBV19 and J usage is TRBJ2-1, with a weak D call TRBD1 (6 bases). CDR1 and CDR2 from the germline V gene are LNHDA and SQIVND (reference sequence). The CDR3 covers 18 residues. V dropped 7 bases and J dropped 6 bases, with 28 bases sitting between them. The CDR3, as DNA: TGTGCCAGTACTCCCTCCCTGACGGCAGGGGCCAACCGCAATGAGCAGTTCTTC. Translated, it gives CASTPSLTAGANRNEQFF.

The chain is built from TRBV9 and TRBJ2-1, with a weak D call TRBD2 (5 bases). The ends were cut back, 0 bases at V and 7 bases at J, with 14 bases in the middle. In germline, CDR1 is SGDLS, CDR2 YYNGEE. This CDR3 has 15 amino acids. CDR3 coding DNA: TGTGCCAGCAGCGTAGTTCTTCGGGGAAAAAATGAGCAGTTCTTC. Translating it yields CASSVVLRGKNEQFF.

This rearrangement joins TRBV5-1 to TRBJ1-2; no reliable D call. The germline gives CDR1 SGHRS, CDR2 YFSETQ. The CDR3 has 14 residues. Trimming removed 4 bases from V and 8 bases from J, with 18 bases in between. CDR3 amino acids: CASSPGGIGDGYTF. The CDR3 bases are TGCGCCAGCAGCCCCGGAGGAATAGGTGACGGCTACACCTTC.

The chain carries TRBV6-6 and TRBJ2-3; D call uncertain. The V gene lost 5 bases and the J gene lost 6 bases, with 18 bases spanning the gap. Germline V gene data show CDR1 as MNHNY and CDR2 as SVGAGI (reference sequence). The CDR3 is 15 residues long. CDR3 protein: CASSPVDARYDTQYF. The CDR3 DNA sequence: TGTGCCAGCAGTCCCGTTGATGCGCGGTACGATACGCAGTATTTT.

The genes are TRBV11-2 and TRBJ1-2; D perhaps matches TRBD1 (5 bases). CDR1 and CDR2 from the germline V gene are SGHAT and FQNNGV. V gave up 3 bases and J gave up 8 bases, with 10 bases separating them. This CDR3 is built from 12 residues. CDR3 DNA: TGTGCCAGCAGCTTTAGGCAGGGAGGCTACACCTTC. Residues: CASSFRQGGYTF.

In regard to this clone: A junction end diverges from the germline sequence, so it may reflect a read error. The chain has TRBV7-9 and TRBJ2-2, with TRBD2 as a possible D gene (6 bases). CDR3 length: 12 residues. The germline V gene encodes CDR1 SEHNR and CDR2 FQNEAQ (reference sequence). The CDR3, as DNA: TGTTCCAGCAGCTTAGCGGAGGGGGAGCTGTTTTTT. As protein: CSSSLAEGELFF. The full variable domain, completed using reference TRBV7-9 and TRBJ2-2, is DTGVSQNPRHKITKRGQNVTFRCDPISEHNRLYWYRQTLGQGPEFLTYFQNEAQLEKSRLLSDRFSAERPKGSFSTLEIQRTEQGDSAMYLCSSSLAEGELFFGEGSRLTVL.

The chain joins TRBV27 to TRBJ2-2; 7 bases match TRBD2. The CDR3 has 16 amino acids. Trimming cost V 0 bases and J 4 bases; bases outside gene matches: 5. Germline CDR1 reads MNHEY; CDR2 reads SMNVEV (reference sequence). The CDR3 sequence is CASSLSAERGTGELFF. In nucleotides, the CDR3 is TGTGCCAGCAGTTTATCTGCTGAGCGGGGCACCGGGGAGCTGTTTTTT.

The CDR3, as DNA: TGCGCCAGCACCTGGGACACCGCAACTAATGAAAAACTGTTTTTT. Translated: CASTWDTATNEKLFF. The V gene is TRBV5-1, the J gene TRBJ1-4, with D maybe TRBD1 (6 bases). CDR1 SGHRS and CDR2 YFSETQ come from the germline V gene. Trimming left V 6 bases short and J 0 bases short, with 12 bases between. The CDR3 length is 15 residues.

This clone came up a few times. The chain is built from TRBV2 and TRBJ2-5; D remains ambiguous. V was clipped by 5 bases and J by 3 bases, with 10 bases between them. The germline gives CDR1 SNHLY, CDR2 FYNNEI. The CDR3 length is 13 residues. The CDR3 DNA reads TGTGCCAGCAGTTGGAAACGGGAAGAGACCCAGTACTTC. Its protein product is CASSWKREETQYF.

This chain links TRBV10-1 with TRBJ2-7; perhaps TRBD1 as D (5 bases). The germline V gene encodes CDR1 WNHNN and CDR2 SYGVQD (reference sequence). V was pared by 6 bases and J by 3 bases, with 18 bases between. This CDR3 is built from 15 residues. The CDR3 nucleotides are TGCGCCAGCAGCGACCAGGGTTCCCCTGACTACGAGCAGTACTTC. Protein: CASSDQGSPDYEQYF.

This clone appeared a single time. The chain is built from TRBV28 and TRBJ1-1, with 10 bases aligning to TRBD1. CDR3 length equals 17 residues. V lost 5 bases and J lost 1; bases outside the gene matches: 10. Germline CDR1 is MDHEN and CDR2 is SYDVKM. The CDR3 reads CASSQDPGTGENTEAFF. In DNA, the CDR3 is TGTGCCAGCAGTCAGGACCCTGGGACAGGGGAGAACACTGAAGCTTTCTTT.

This chain joins TRBV6-5 and TRBJ1-4, with 9 bases fitting TRBD1. The CDR3 sequence is 15 residues long. CDR1 is MNHEY, CDR2 SVGAGI, per germline. V gave up 6 bases and J gave up 8 bases; unmatched junction bases: 10. CDR3 residues: CASSPNRGLGEKLFF. The CDR3 bases are TGTGCCAGCAGCCCTAACAGGGGGCTAGGGGAAAAACTGTTTTTT.

This clone is a singleton in its sample. This sequence joins TRBV10-1 and TRBJ2-7, with TRBD2 as a possible D gene (5 bases). Germline loops: CDR1 WNHNN, CDR2 SYGVQD (reference sequence). The CDR3 spans 15 residues. V lost 0 bases and J 6 bases, leaving 15 bases between the germline ends. CDR3 sequence (DNA): TGCGCCAGCAGTGAGTCGCCTAGCCGAGACGGCGAGCAGTACTTC. Protein product: CASSESPSRDGEQYF.

V gene TRBV5-6 combines with J gene TRBJ2-3; 12 bases are shared with TRBD1. CDR1 is SGHDT and CDR2 is YYEEEE in the germline V gene. Trimming at V came to 4 bases and at J to 2 bases, leaving 8 bases not matched to a gene. This CDR3 spans 17 amino acids. CDR3 loop: CASSPLRDRGPTDTQYF. The CDR3 coding sequence is TGTGCCAGCAGCCCCCTTCGGGACAGGGGGCCCACAGATACGCAGTATTTT.

The genes are TRBV4-2 and TRBJ2-1; 7 bases are shared with TRBD2. V lost 4 bases and J lost 3; bases outside the gene matches: 12. The CDR3 is 17 amino acids. Germline assignment: CDR1 LGHNA and CDR2 YNFKEQ. The CDR3 loop reads CASSPIAVRESYNEQFF. CDR3 DNA sequence: TGTGCCAGCAGCCCAATTGCGGTGCGGGAGAGCTACAATGAGCAGTTCTTC.

The V gene is TRBV2, the J gene TRBJ1-1; D not resolved. Trimming cost V 6 bases and J 0 bases, with 11 bases left between them. This CDR3 is 14 amino acids long. The V gene's germline CDR1 is SNHLY and CDR2 FYNNEI. CDR3 residues: CASRKDGMNTEAFF. CDR3 in DNA: TGTGCCAGCAGAAAAGACGGGATGAACACTGAAGCTTTCTTT. The complete variable domain, with remaining parts taken from reference TRBV2 and TRBJ1-1, reads EPEVTQTPSHQVTQMGQEVILRCVPISNHLYFYWYRQILGQKVEFLVSFYNNEISEKSEIFDDQFSVERPDGSNFTLKIRSTKLEDSAMYFCASRKDGMNTEAFFGQGTRLTVV.

The genes are TRBV28 and TRBJ2-7; D gene ambiguous. This CDR3 region has 13 residues. Trimming pared 4 bases from V and 0 bases from J, leaving 7 bases between. Germline-derived CDR1 and CDR2 are MDHEN and SYDVKM. CDR3 in DNA: TGTGCCAGCAGTTCGACTGTCTCCTACGAGCAGTACTTC. This sequence encodes CASSSTVSYEQYF.

The chain joins TRBV28 to TRBJ2-7; weak D call: TRBD2 (6 bases). Germline CDR1 is MDHEN and CDR2 is SYDVKM. This CDR3 comprises 15 residues. With 1 base removed from V and 4 bases from J, the gap between germline ends came to 14 bases. The CDR3 DNA is TGTGCCAGCAGTTTATTGACTGGGGGGTATTACGAGCAGTACTTC. Translating gives CASSLLTGGYYEQYF.

The chain joins TRBV7-9 to TRBJ1-2, with D perhaps matching TRBD1 (5 bases). V gave up 5 bases and J gave up 8 bases, with 21 bases separating them. This CDR3 region has 15 residues. The V gene's germline CDR1 is SEHNR and CDR2 FQNEAQ (reference sequence). The CDR3 coding sequence is TGTGCCAGCAGCCTATTGACAGCATCACTCAGCGGCTACACCTTC. This codes for CASSLLTASLSGYTF.